This TCR beta chain derives from a study of cytomegalovirus exposure and HLA in healthy donors. The ends lost 3 bases at V and 6 bases at J; junction bases unmatched: 4. Germline V lookup: CDR1 MGHDK, CDR2 SYGVNS. The CDR3 loop spans 13 amino acids. A multiplex PCR was run with 60 Vbeta primers and 13 Jbeta primers. TCRdb's table, derived via immunoSEQ multiplex PCR, lists solely in-frame clones and lacks some. This sample has 93,000 or so clones, with over 70% found just once. This sequence originates from a man between 45 and 60 years old in good health and CMV-seropositive. The V call is TRBV25-1, the J call TRBJ2-5; 7 nucleotides match TRBD1. Sequencing was performed on PBMCs. CDR3 sequence reads: CASSDDRVQTQYF. In nucleotides, the CDR3 is TGTGCCAGCAGTGACGACAGGGTTCAGACCCAGTACTTC.